This T cell receptor (beta chain) was profiled in a study of brain T cells in children with intractable seizures. About this clone: Antigen: not known.

Profiled with immunoSEQ multiplex PCR; TCRdb holds only in-frame clones, not every one. The table has about 350,000 clones, more than 85% seen once. The sample's time point: blood from clinic visit 5 months post-surgery; TSC patient then seizure free. Sequencing was limited to surgery cases with top T cell transcript signatures in brain tissue. General study results and limits: Pre-surgery blood may have been undersampled, hiding some clones.

V lost 6 bases and J lost 4, with 18 bases in between. CDR3 length: 16 amino acids. Germline V gene lookup returns CDR1 MNHEY and CDR2 SVGEGT. Sequencing was performed on peripheral blood, taken 5 to 6 months after surgery. V usage is TRBV6-2 or TRBV6-3 and J usage is TRBJ2-2, with D perhaps matching TRBD1 or TRBD2 (5 bases each). The sequence was collected from a boy younger than two with tuberous sclerosis and intractable seizures. The CDR3 region is CASSPWTTGGTGELFF. In DNA form, the CDR3 reads TGTGCCAGCAGCCCCTGGACCACTGGGGGCACCGGGGAGCTGTTTTTT.